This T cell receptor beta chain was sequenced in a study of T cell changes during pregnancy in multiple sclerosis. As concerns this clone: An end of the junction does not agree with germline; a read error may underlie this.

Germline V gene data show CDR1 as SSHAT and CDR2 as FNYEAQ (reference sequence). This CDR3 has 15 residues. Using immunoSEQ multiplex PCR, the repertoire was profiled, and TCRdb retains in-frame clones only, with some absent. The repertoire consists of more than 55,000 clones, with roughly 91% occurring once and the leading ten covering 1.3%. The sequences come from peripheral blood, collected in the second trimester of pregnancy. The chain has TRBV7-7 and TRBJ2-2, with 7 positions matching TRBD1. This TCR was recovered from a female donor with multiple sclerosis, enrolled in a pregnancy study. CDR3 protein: CASSPTGPEAGELFF. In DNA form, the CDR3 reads TGTGCTAGCAGCCCGACAGGGCCGGAGGCCGGGGAGCTGTTTTTT.